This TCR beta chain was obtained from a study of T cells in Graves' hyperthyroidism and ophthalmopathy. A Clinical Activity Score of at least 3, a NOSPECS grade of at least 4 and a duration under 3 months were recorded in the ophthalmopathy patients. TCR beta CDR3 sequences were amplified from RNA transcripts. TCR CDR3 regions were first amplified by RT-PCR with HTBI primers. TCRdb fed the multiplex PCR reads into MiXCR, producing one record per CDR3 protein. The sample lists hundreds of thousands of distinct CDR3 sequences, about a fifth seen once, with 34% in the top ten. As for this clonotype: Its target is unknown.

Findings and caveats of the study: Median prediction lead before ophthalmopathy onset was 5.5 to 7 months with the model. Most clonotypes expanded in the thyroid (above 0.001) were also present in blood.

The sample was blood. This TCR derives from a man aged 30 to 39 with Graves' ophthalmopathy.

DNA of the CDR3: TGTGCCAGCAGTTTCCGGGGGGTCTACGAGCAGTACTTC. Translated, it gives CASSFRGVYEQYF. This rearrangement joins TRBV28 to TRBJ2-7, with 7 bases aligning to TRBD2. Trimming cost V 3 bases and J 3 bases; bases outside gene matches: 2. This CDR3 has 13 residues. Germline CDR1 MDHEN, CDR2 SYDVKM.